This T cell receptor (beta chain) was sequenced during a study of neoadjuvant nivolumab and ipilimumab in lung cancer. For the study at large: Patients got nivolumab 3 mg/kg on days 1, 15 and 29; combination added ipilimumab 1 mg/kg day 1.

Turning to this clone: No antigen is known for it.

Sequencing used immunoSEQ multiplex PCR; TCRdb keeps in-frame clones, though not all of them. The table has some 18,000 clones, about 77% seen once; the top ten hold 6.5% to 9%. Looked up from germline, CDR1 is LGHNA and CDR2 is YNFKEQ. This CDR3 is 15 amino acids long. The V gene end was trimmed by 5 bases and the J gene end by 4 bases; junction bases not matched to a gene: 10. Whole-study findings and limits: From pretherapy to surgery, tumor richness and clonality rose with dual therapy. Compared with tumor-adjacent uninvolved lung, resected tumors showed greater richness and clonality. Resected-tumor TCR richness correlated positively with pretherapy blood richness.

The receptor was derived from an adult with non-small cell lung cancer. The V and J genes are TRBV4-2 and TRBJ2-5, with 7 bases aligning to TRBD2. Sequenced here: tumor tissue, sampled after neoadjuvant nivolumab, alone or with ipilimumab, at or shortly before surgery. The CDR3 coding sequence is TGTGCCAGCAGCTTGGCGGCTAGCGGTGCAGAGACCCAGTACTTC. This encodes CASSLAASGAETQYF.